This T cell receptor (beta chain) was obtained from a study of regulatory T cells in long-lasting Graves disease. Noted time point: persistent/refractory GD, antithyroid drugs over 5 years with positive TRAb. From PBMCs, RNA was extracted and then used to make the TCR library. It was by American Thyroid Association guidelines that Graves' disease was diagnosed. EDTA tubes collected approximately 10 milliliters of peripheral blood. This clonotype was counted ten times or more. Arm-PCR with iRepertoire HTBI primers amplified the CDR3 regions for these TCR beta libraries. TCRdb fed the multiplex PCR reads into MiXCR, producing one record per CDR3 protein. The sample holds under 450,000 distinct CDR3 sequences, about a quarter seen once. The length of the CDR3 is 16 residues. The germline V gene encodes CDR1 LGHNA and CDR2 YNFKEQ. Trimming took off 0 bases at V and 1 base at J, with 12 bases between the two ends.

The chain has TRBV4-2 and TRBJ1-1; TRBD1 is a possible D gene (5 bases). The sequencing here drew on peripheral blood mononuclear cells (PBMCs), taken when the disease was refractory, from a patient treated with antithyroid drugs. This clonotype was sampled from a female donor with Graves disease. The CDR3 loop reads CASSQEGRGWNTEAFF. The CDR3 bases are TGTGCCAGCAGCCAAGAGGGAAGGGGATGGAACACTGAAGCTTTCTTT.